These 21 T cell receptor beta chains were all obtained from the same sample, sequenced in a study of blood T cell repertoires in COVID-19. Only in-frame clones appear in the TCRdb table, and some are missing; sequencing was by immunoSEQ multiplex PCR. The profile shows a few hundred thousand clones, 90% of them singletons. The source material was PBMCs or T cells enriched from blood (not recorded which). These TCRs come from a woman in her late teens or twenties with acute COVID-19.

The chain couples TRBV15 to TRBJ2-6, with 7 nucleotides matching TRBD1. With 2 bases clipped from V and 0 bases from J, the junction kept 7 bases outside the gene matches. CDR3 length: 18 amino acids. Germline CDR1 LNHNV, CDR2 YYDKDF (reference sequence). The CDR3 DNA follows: TGTGCCACCAGCAGAAGTAGGGGACAGATCTCTGGGGCCAACGTCCTGACTTTC. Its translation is CATSRSRGQISGANVLTF.

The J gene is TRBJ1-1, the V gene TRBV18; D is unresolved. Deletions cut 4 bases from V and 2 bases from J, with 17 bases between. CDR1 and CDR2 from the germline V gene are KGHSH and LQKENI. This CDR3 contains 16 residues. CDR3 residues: CASSRDTPSSNTEAFF. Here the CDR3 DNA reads TGTGCCAGCTCACGCGATACCCCCTCCTCCAACACTGAAGCTTTCTTT.

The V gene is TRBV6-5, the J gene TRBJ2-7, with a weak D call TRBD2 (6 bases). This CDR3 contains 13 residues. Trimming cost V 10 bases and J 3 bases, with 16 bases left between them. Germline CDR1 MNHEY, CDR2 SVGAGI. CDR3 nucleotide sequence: TGTGCCACCAGACGGGGGATCGACTACGAGCAGTACTTC. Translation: CATRRGIDYEQYF.

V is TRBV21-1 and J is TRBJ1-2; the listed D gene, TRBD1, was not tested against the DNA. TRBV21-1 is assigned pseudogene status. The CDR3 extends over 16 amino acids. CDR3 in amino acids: CASSNWHPHAPYGYTF. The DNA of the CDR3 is TGTGCCAGCAGCAATTGGCACCCCCATGCCCCCTATGGCTACACCTTC.

Here the CDR3 DNA reads TGTGCCAGCAGTACAGGTTTCGGTACGCAGTATTTT. It is translated as CASSTGFGTQYF. This chain uses TRBV6-5 with TRBJ2-3; a possible D gene is TRBD1 (5 bases). Germline CDR1 MNHEY, CDR2 SVGAGI. The CDR3 loop spans 12 amino acids. V was cut by 5 bases and J by 8 bases, with 11 bases left in between.

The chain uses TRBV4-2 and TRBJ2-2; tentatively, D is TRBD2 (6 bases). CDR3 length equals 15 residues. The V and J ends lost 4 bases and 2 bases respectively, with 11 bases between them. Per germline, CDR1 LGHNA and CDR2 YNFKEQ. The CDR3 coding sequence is TGTGCCAGCAGCCCAAGCGGGTTCAACACCGGGGAGCTGTTTTTT. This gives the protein CASSPSGFNTGELFF.

CDR3 bases: TGTGCCAGCAGTTTATTAGTACTAGCGGGCACCTACAATGAGCAGTTCTTC. Residues: CASSLLVLAGTYNEQFF. The chain uses TRBV28 and TRBJ2-1; 9 bases map to TRBD2. Germline V gene lookup returns CDR1 MDHEN and CDR2 SYDVKM. Germline trimming cut 1 base from V and 2 bases from J; bases unmatched to any gene: 6. This CDR3 is built from 17 residues.

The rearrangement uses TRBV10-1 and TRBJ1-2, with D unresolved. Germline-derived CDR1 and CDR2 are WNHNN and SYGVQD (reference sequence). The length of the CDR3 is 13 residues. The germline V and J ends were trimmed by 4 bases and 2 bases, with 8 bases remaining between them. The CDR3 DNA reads TGCGCCAGCAGTGTATCGGGGAACTATGGCTACACCTTC. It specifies CASSVSGNYGYTF.

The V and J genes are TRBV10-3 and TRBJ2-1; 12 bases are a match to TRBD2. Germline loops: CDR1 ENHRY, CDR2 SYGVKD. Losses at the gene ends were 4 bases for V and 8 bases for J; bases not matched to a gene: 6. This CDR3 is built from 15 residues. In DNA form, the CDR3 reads TGTGCCATCAGTGTAACACTAGCGGGGGGCGATGAGCAGTTCTTC. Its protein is CAISVTLAGGDEQFF.

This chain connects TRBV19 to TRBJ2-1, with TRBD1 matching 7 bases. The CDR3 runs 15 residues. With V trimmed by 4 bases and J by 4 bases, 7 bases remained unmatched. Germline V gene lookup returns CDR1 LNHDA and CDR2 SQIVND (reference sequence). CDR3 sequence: CASSNRDRLYNEQFF. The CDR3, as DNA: TGTGCCAGTAGTAACCGGGACAGACTATACAATGAGCAGTTCTTC.

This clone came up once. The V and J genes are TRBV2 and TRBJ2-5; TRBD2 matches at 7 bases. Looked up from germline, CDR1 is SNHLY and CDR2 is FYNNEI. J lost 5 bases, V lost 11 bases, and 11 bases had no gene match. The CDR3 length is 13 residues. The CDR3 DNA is TGTGCCGGCAATCGGGGGGACTGGGAGACCCAGTACTTC. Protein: CAGNRGDWETQYF.

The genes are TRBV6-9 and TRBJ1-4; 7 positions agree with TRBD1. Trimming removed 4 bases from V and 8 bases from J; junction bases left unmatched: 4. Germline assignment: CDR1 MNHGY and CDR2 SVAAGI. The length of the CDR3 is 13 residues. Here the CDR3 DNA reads TGTGCCAGCAGTTGTGGGACAGAGGAAAAACTGTTTTTT. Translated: CASSCGTEEKLFF.

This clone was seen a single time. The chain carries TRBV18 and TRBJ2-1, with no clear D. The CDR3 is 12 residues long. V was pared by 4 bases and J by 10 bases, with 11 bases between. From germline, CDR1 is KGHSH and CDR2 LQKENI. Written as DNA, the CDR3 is TGTGCCAGCTCACGCGTCGGTTACGAGCAGTTCTTC. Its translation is CASSRVGYEQFF.

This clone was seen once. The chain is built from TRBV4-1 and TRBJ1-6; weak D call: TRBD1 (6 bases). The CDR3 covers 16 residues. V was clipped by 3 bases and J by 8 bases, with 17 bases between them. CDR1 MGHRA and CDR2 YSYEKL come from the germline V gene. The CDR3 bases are TGCGCCAGCAGCCACCCCTTTCGGGACATATATTCACCCCTCCACTTT. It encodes CASSHPFRDIYSPLHF.

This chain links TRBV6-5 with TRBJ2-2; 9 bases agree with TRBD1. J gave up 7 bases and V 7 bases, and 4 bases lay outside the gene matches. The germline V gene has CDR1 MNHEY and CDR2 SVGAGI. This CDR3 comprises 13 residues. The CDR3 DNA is TGTGCCAGCACCGGGACAGGGTACGGGGAGCTGTTTTTT. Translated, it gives CASTGTGYGELFF.

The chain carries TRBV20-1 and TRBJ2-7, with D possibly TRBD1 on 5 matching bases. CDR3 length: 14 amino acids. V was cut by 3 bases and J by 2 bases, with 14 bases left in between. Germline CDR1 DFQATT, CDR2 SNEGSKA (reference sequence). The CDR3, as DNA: TGCAGTGCTAGTTTGGACATAACAGCCTACGAGCAGTACTTC. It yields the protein CSASLDITAYEQYF.

This CDR3 is CASSPLARKKNRGNSGNTIYF. CDR3 in DNA: TGTGCCAGCTCACCTCTCGCCAGAAAAAAAAACAGGGGCAACTCTGGAAACACCATATATTTT. This chain connects TRBV18 to TRBJ1-3, with 7 positions matching TRBD1. The CDR3 contains 21 residues. The junction had 20 bases not matched to a gene; V was cut back by 3 bases and J by 0 bases. Looked up from germline, CDR1 is KGHSH and CDR2 is LQKENI.

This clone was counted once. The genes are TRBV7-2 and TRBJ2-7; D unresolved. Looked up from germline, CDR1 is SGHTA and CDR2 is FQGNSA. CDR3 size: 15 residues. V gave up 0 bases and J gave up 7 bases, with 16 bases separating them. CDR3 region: CASSLAPRLGVEQYF. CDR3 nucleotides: TGTGCCAGCAGCTTAGCTCCTCGGTTAGGAGTGGAGCAGTACTTC.

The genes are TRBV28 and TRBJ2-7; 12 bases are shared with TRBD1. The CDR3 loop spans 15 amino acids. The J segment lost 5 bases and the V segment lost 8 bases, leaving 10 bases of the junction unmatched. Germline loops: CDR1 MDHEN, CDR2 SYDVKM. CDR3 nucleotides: TGTGCCAGCGCCCAACCCGGGACAGGGGGCCACGAGCAGTACTTC. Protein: CASAQPGTGGHEQYF.

CDR3 sequence (DNA): TGTGCCACTGGGCGGGAGGCAGATACGCAGTATTTT. Amino acids: CATGREADTQYF. This chain links TRBV7-8 with TRBJ2-3, with TRBD2 matching 8 bases. Germline CDR1 SGHVS, CDR2 FQNEAQ. The ends lost 10 bases at V and 4 bases at J; junction bases unmatched: 4. The CDR3 length is 12 residues.

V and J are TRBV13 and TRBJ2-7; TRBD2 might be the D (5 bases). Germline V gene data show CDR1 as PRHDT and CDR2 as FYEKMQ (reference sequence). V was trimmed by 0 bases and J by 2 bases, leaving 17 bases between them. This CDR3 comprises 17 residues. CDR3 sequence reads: CASSLGSRGSNPYEQYF. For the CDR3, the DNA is TGTGCCAGCAGCTTAGGAAGTCGTGGGAGTAATCCCTACGAGCAGTACTTC. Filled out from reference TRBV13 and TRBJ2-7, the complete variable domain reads AAGVIQSPRHLIKEKRETATLKCYPIPRHDTVYWYQQGPGQDPQFLISFYEKMQSDKGSIPDRFSAQQFSDYHSELNMSSLELGDSALYFCASSLGSRGSNPYEQYFGPGTRLTVT.